This is a list of T cell receptor beta chains from one sample in a study of cytomegalovirus exposure and HLA in healthy donors. TCRdb's table, derived via immunoSEQ multiplex PCR, lists solely in-frame clones and lacks some. The repertoire holds roughly 120,000 clones, with 79% as singletons. The sample consisted of PBMCs. The source is a young man in good health and CMV-seropositive. Each CDR3 is given with its conserved first and last residue. D genes are given only for firm matches. Clone size is not always given. Where it is, it says once, few, many or a class for expanded clones.

>NA|TRBV5-1|TRBJ2-7|NA
CASSLAGRGGVYEQYF
TGCGCCAGCAGCTTGGCCGGACGCGGAGGGGTCTACGAGCAGTACTTC
>NA|TRBV7-9|TRBJ2-5|NA
CASSLAGAGEETQYF
TGTGCCAGCAGCTTAGCGGGGGCAGGTGAAGAGACCCAGTACTTC
>NA|TRBV19|TRBJ2-7|NA
CASSIHHGQGYEQYF
TGTGCCAGTAGTATTCATCACGGGCAGGGCTACGAGCAGTACTTC
>TRBD2|TRBV27|TRBJ2-2|NA
CASSWVPLAGGQAELFF
TGTGCCAGCAGTTGGGTTCCACTAGCGGGGGGCCAGGCGGAGCTGTTTTTT
>NA|TRBV10-3|TRBJ1-5|NA
CAISEQGQGNQPQHF
TGTGCCATCAGTGAACAGGGCCAGGGGAATCAGCCCCAGCATTTT
>TRBD1|TRBV15|TRBJ1-1|NA
CATSRDRGRGHTEAFF
TGTGCCACCAGCAGGGACAGAGGAAGGGGGCACACTGAAGCTTTCTTT
>NA|TRBV27|TRBJ2-7|NA
CASSPQGLGYEQYF
TGTGCCAGCAGTCCCCAGGGGTTAGGCTACGAGCAGTACTTC
>TRBD2|TRBV4-2|TRBJ2-7|once
CASSRLAGESYEQYF
TGTGCCAGCAGCCGACTGGCGGGAGAGTCCTACGAGCAGTACTTC
>NA|TRBV6-6|TRBJ1-2|NA
CASSLRGRGYTF
TGTGCCAGCAGTCTCAGGGGCCGCGGCTACACCTTC
>TRBD1|TRBV23-1|TRBJ1-2|NA
CASTPPGTAVNYGYTF
TGCGCCAGCACTCCCCCGGGGACAGCGGTTAACTATGGCTACACCTTC
>NA|TRBV9|TRBJ1-2|NA
CASSVHGGGLLGYTF
TGTGCCAGCAGCGTTCACGGTGGCGGTTTACTTGGCTACACCTTC
>NA|TRBV9|TRBJ1-5|NA
CASSVAGGGDQPQHF
TGTGCCAGCAGCGTGGCCGGTGGAGGCGATCAGCCCCAGCATTTT
>NA|TRBV6-1|TRBJ1-1|NA
CASGYQSANTEAFF
TGTGCCAGCGGTTATCAAAGCGCTAACACTGAAGCTTTCTTT
>NA|TRBV6-1|TRBJ2-1|NA
CASRGEGYNEQFF
TGTGCCAGCAGGGGAGAAGGGTACAATGAGCAGTTCTTC
>NA|TRBV6-6|TRBJ2-7|few
CASSYSPGWEQYF
TGTGCCAGCAGTTACTCCCCAGGATGGGAGCAGTACTTC
>TRBD1|TRBV15|TRBJ1-1|NA
CATSRGQGAEAFF
TGTGCCACCAGCAGAGGACAGGGGGCTGAAGCTTTCTTT
>TRBD2|TRBV29-1|TRBJ2-1|NA
CSVVPSGSYNEQFF
TGCAGCGTCGTACCTAGCGGCTCCTACAATGAGCAGTTCTTC
>TRBD1|TRBV25-1|TRBJ1-2|NA
CASSDPAGGGSGYTF
TGTGCCAGCAGTGATCCCGCTGGAGGGGGCAGTGGCTACACCTTC
>TRBD1|TRBV10-3|TRBJ1-1|NA
CAISDGRGRGTEAFF
TGTGCCATCAGTGACGGCAGGGGGCGCGGAACTGAAGCTTTCTTT
>NA|TRBV4-2|TRBJ2-2|NA
CASSQDALNRANTGELFF
TGTGCCAGCAGCCAAGATGCACTCAACCGCGCGAACACCGGGGAGCTGTTTTTT
>TRBD1|TRBV2|TRBJ2-2|NA
CASTNRGNTGELFF
TGTGCCAGTACAAACAGGGGAAACACCGGGGAGCTGTTTTTT
>TRBD2|TRBV10-3|TRBJ2-1|NA
CAISGAETGTSGFYEQFF
TGTGCCATCAGTGGGGCGGAAACCGGGACTAGCGGGTTCTATGAGCAGTTCTTC
>TRBD1|TRBV6-1|TRBJ2-5|NA
CASSADRGGRTQYF
TGTGCCAGCAGTGCCGACAGGGGCGGTAGGACCCAGTACTTC